The clone carrying this T cell receptor (beta chain) has a count of ten or more. Its antigen is unidentified. This sample was included in a study of T cell repertoires in cytomegalovirus infection. Study details: The authors used CMV epitopes that were HLA-C-restricted (recently identified) and HLA-B-restricted (well studied). Study outcomes and limitations: Public TCR beta family frequency separated CMV-and-HLA carriers, including in an independent cohort.

Germline trimming cut 5 bases from V and 3 bases from J; bases unmatched to any gene: 10. This CDR3 has 15 residues. TCRdb fed the reads into MiXCR, producing one record per CDR3 protein. The top ten hold about 90% of the sample, which has under 30,000 distinct CDR3 sequences, roughly 20% seen once. The sample here was CD8+ T cells from cultured PBMCs, taken from culture after CMV antigen stimulation. The V and J genes are TRBV12-3 or TRBV12-4 and TRBJ2-7, with 7 bases aligning to TRBD1. This receptor was obtained from a human donor in good health (CMV status not recorded). Some clones in this sample may be carry-over from other donors' samples. Here the CDR3 reads CASSRPGQLDYEQYF. The CDR3 DNA is TGTGCCAGCAGTCGTCCGGGACAGCTAGACTACGAGCAGTACTTC.